This entry concerns a single TCR beta chain. Sequence at one end of the junction differs from germline and may be a read error. Hyperthyroidism had been newly diagnosed in patients aged 18 to 65, and its duration was under 2 months. Those patients with uncontrolled infection, other autoimmune disease, pregnancy or lactation were excluded. At first hyperthyroidism diagnosis, before any ophthalmopathy symptoms, the blood sample was collected. Fresh peripheral blood, roughly 9.8 ml of it, supplied the PBMCs. The record originates from a study of T cells in Graves' hyperthyroidism and ophthalmopathy. Using RNA transcripts as the source, TCR beta CDR3 regions were amplified. HTBI primers were employed in a first-round RT-PCR of the TCR CDR3. TCRdb used MiXCR to reprocess the multiplex PCR reads, holding one entry per CDR3 protein. The sample holds 150,000 to 200,000 distinct CDR3 sequences, roughly 9.4% seen once.

This CDR3 comprises 17 residues. Germline values: CDR1 MNHEY, CDR2 SMNVEV (reference sequence). V usage is TRBV27 and J usage is TRBJ1-2, with TRBD1 matching over 7 bases. The origin of this receptor is a woman in her late teens or twenties with Graves' hyperthyroidism that later progressed to Graves' ophthalmopathy. The sequenced sample was blood. CDR3 region: CVSSFIPSGGTDHGYTF. In nucleotides, the CDR3 is TGTGTCAGCAGTTTTATACCGTCAGGGGGGACGGACCATGGCTACACCTTC.